This entry concerns a single TCR beta chain. This sample is part of a study of technical replicates of blood from a few donors. The CDR3 spans 19 residues. CDR1 is MDHEN and CDR2 is SYDVKM in the germline V gene. The V gene end was trimmed by 5 bases and the J gene end by 3 bases; junction bases not matched to a gene: 13. Profiled with immunoSEQ multiplex PCR; TCRdb holds only in-frame clones, not every one. The table has about 89,000 clones, approximately 96% seen once. Source material: T cells isolated from PBMCs. This clonotype was obtained from a human donor in good health. The V and J genes are TRBV28 and TRBJ2-6; TRBD1 matches at 10 bases. The chain's CDR3 is CASSTTSGQGEYGANVLTF. DNA of the CDR3: TGTGCCAGCAGTACGACCTCTGGACAGGGGGAGTATGGGGCCAACGTCCTGACTTTC.